This T cell receptor (beta chain) originates from a study of response to subunit inactivated influenza vaccine. Regarding the study as a whole: A suggestion made by the authors is that each seasonal influenza vaccination recruits few new T cells.

This CDR3 is 16 amino acids long. The germline V gene has CDR1 MNHEY and CDR2 SVGAGI. TCRdb re-derived calls from the RT-PCR reads in MiXCR, one entry per CDR3 protein. The data hold 500,000 to 600,000 distinct CDR3 sequences, with 12% to 15% observed a single time. To note about this clonotype: Antigen specificity is unknown. The junction shows a germline mismatch at one end, possibly a read error.

The chain links TRBV6-5 to TRBJ2-2, with TRBD1 identical over 8 bases. The origin of this receptor is a man between 45 and 60 years old who received an inactivated influenza vaccine. The sequencing used PBMCs from blood, collected 12 days after vaccination. The chain's CDR3 is CASSYVRTGNAGELFF. DNA for the CDR3: TGTGCCAGCAGTTACGTGCGGACAGGGAACGCCGGGGAGCTGTTTTTT.